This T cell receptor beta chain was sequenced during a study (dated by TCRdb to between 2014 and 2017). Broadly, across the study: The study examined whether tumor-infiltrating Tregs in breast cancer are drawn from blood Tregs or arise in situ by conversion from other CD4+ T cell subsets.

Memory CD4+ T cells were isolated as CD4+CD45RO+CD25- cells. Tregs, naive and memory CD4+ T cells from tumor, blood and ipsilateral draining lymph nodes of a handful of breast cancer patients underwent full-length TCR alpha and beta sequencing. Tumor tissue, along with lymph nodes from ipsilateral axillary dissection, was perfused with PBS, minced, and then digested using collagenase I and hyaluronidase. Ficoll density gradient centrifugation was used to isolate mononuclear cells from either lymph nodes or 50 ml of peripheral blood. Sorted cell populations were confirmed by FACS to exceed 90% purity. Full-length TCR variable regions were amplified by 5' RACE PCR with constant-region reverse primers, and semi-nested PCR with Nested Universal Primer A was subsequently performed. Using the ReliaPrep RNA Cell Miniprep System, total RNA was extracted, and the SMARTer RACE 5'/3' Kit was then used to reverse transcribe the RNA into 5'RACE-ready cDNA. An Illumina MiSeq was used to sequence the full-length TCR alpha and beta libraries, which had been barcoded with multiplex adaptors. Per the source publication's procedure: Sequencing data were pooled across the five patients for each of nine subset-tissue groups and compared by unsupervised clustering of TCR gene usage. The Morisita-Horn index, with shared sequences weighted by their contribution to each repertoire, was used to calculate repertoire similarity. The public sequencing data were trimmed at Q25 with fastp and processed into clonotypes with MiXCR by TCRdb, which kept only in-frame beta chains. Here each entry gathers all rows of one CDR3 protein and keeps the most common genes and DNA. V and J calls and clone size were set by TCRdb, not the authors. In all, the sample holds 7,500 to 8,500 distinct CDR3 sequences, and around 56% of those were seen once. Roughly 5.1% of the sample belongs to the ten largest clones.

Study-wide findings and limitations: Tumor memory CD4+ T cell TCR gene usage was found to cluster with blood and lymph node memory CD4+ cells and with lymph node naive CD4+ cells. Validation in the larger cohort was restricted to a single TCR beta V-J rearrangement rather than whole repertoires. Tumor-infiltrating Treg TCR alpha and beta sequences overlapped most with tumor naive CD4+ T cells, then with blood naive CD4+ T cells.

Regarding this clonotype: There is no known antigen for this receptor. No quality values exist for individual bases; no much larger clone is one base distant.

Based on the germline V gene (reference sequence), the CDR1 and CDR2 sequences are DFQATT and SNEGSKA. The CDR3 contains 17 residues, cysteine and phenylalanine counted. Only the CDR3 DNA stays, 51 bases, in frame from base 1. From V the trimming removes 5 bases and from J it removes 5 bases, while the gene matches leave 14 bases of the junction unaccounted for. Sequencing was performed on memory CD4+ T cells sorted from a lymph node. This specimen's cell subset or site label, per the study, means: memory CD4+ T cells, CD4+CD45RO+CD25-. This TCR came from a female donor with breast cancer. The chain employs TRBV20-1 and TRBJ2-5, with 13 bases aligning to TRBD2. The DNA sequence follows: TGCAGTGCTCCCCGACTAGCGGGAGGTCGGGGGTTGGAGACCCAGTACTTC. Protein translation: CSAPRLAGGRGLETQYF.